This T cell receptor (beta chain) was retrieved from a study of regulatory T cells in long-lasting Graves disease (dated by TCRdb to the early 2020s). Context from the whole study: Antithyroid drugs had been taken for less than 3 months by newly diagnosed Graves' disease patients. A total of roughly 33 samples underwent TCR sequencing: some 13 from persistent and 20 from newly diagnosed Graves' disease patients. The study took place in China and was registered as a clinical trial. This study used TCR sequencing and RNA sequencing of peripheral blood to compare persistent Graves' disease patients against newly diagnosed Graves' disease patients.

Overall results and qualifications from the work: Only the TCR beta chain was sequenced and analyzed. Because the primary lesion, thyroid tissue, could not be accessed, the study looked at peripheral blood alone. The authors acknowledged the small sample size as a limitation that may reduce accuracy. Compared with newly diagnosed patients, patients with persistent Graves' disease had lower TCR Shannon entropy and fewer highly expanded clones, which suggests clonal expansion. Persistent disease showed preferential use of TRBV28, TRBJ1-2 and TRBJ2-5, whereas newly diagnosed disease favored TRBV20-1 and TRBJ2-1. More public clonotypes were shared among persistent patients (2,741) than among newly diagnosed patients (just under 1,000).

The library was generated by multiplex PCR. Data came from an Illumina HiSeq 4000. iRepertoire HTBI primers and Arm-PCR amplification of CDR3 regions were used to construct TCR beta libraries. Gel purification was performed on PCR products prior to sequencing. Turning to the authors' computational methods: Gene usage analysis of CDR3 amino acid clonotypes relied on the 60 or so TRBV and about 13 TRBJ segments identified across samples. Filtered high-quality paired reads were merged into contigs using COPE and FqMerger. Contigs were aligned with BLAST to IMGT TRBV, TRBD and TRBJ reference genes, and CDR3 was defined per IMGT. Any clonotype with a frequency above 0.1% was counted as a highly expanded clone. Shannon entropy served as the measure of repertoire diversity, while the Gini coefficient captured V-J evenness. A clonotype found in more than one individual was treated as public. In-frame beta chains were kept once TCRdb had trimmed the public reads at Q25 with fastp and called clones with MiXCR. Entries that share a CDR3 protein sequence are merged under the most common genes and DNA. The V and J calls were not made by the authors but by TCRdb's processing. The sample table holds hundreds of thousands of distinct CDR3 sequences, of which approximately 16% were seen once. The ten largest clones take up roughly 29% of the sample.

In this sample, this clonotype turned up many times. There is no known antigen for this receptor. No much larger clone is present one base from it, and per-base qualities are unavailable. The germline V gene specifies SGHTA as CDR1 and FQGNSA as CDR2. Unmatched junction bases come to 5, with V trimmed by 1 base and J by 4 bases. The cysteine opens and the phenylalanine closes a CDR3 of 17 amino acids. Only the CDR3 DNA stays, 51 bases, in frame from base 1. Taken with the paper, the label for time point translates to: newly diagnosed GD, antithyroid drugs for less than 3 months. For both TCR sequencing and RNA sequencing, RNA was extracted from PBMCs in TRIzol. The diagnosis of Graves' disease was made according to American Thyroid Association guidelines. Patients for the study were recruited at an endocrinology department in Xi'an, China. From each patient, approximately 9.9 milliliters of peripheral blood was collected into an EDTA anticoagulant tube. Ficoll Paque Plus density gradient separation was used to isolate PBMCs, and no additional T cell sorting was done. An Agilent 2100 Bioanalyzer and agarose gel were used to check RNA quality, and a NanoDrop 2000 was used to measure RNA concentration.

The same data also contributed to another study, on T cells in Graves' hyperthyroidism and ophthalmopathy. From the second report: Stable Graves' hyperthyroidism was defined as the absence of progression to ophthalmopathy over 18 months of follow-up. Hyperthyroidism patients were newly diagnosed, with disease duration under 2 months, and aged 18 to 65 years. Exclusion was applied to patients with uncontrolled infections, other autoimmune diseases, pregnancy or lactation. Diagnoses relied on clinical symptoms, serum thyroxine and TRAb, thyroid ultrasound and orbital computed tomography. For the first round of RT-PCR on the TCR CDR3, the HTBI primer set was used together with the Qiagen OneStep RT-PCR kit. Most expanded thyroid clonotypes (frequency above 0.001) were also detected in blood, a finding suggesting that blood repertoires may reflect thyroid immune responses. In cross-validation, a model built on a 13 V-J signature told ophthalmopathy apart from stable hyperthyroidism with 87.88% sensitivity and roughly 81% specificity, and in testing the same model reached 80%/75%. During validation, the model predicted progression to ophthalmopathy a median of around 7 months ahead of onset, with just under 71% sensitivity and around 72% specificity. A discovery cohort of around 98 patients, about 44 with Graves' ophthalmopathy and 55 to 60 with stable Graves' hyperthyroidism, was used to find distinguishing TCR V-J signatures. Prospective prediction of ophthalmopathy was tested in an independent validation cohort consisting of about 20 hyperthyroidism patients and around 16 patients who later progressed to ophthalmopathy. The 85 to 100 discovery patients were divided at random into training and test sets in a 7:3 ratio. In addition, the study compared T-cell repertoires in thyroid tissue and in blood from five to seven Graves' hyperthyroidism patients. Once sampling was done, hyperthyroidism patients were given methimazole at a starting dose of 30 mg daily, whereas ophthalmopathy patients were given high-dose intravenous methylprednisolone. Libraries were constructed in a second round of multiplex PCR, after which size selection and purification were performed. Paired-end sequencing of the libraries was performed with 100 bp reads on an Illumina HiSeq2000. SOAPnuke was used to process the raw data, throwing out any read that contained adapters or uncalled bases, had a mean Phred below 15, or lacked an exact constant-primer or identifier match. High-quality paired reads were merged using COPE v1.2.5, and each unique nucleotide sequence was defined as a clonotype. Clonotypes were aligned to IMGT TRBV, TRBD and TRBJ reference segments using MiTCR v1.1. Analysis was restricted to V-J combinations with a frequency above 0.0001, which covered 99.2% of repertoires. The TCS score was defined as F50 (clonal expansion) divided by E x V (chaos), with BLOSUM62-based TCRdist calculated between CDR3 peptides within each V-J. Welch's t-statistics and random forest reduced fewer than 600 V-J features to 10 to 15, which were used in a naive Bayes classifier (R e1071). Sample size was not statistically predetermined, and investigators were not blinded to group allocation. According to the paper, TCR Vbeta CDR3 sequencing was carried out on some 140 peripheral blood samples, which came from 40 to 45 ophthalmopathy, around 74 hyperthyroidism and around 17 progressor patients.

The sequenced sample was peripheral blood mononuclear cells (PBMCs), obtained at new diagnosis, from a patient treated with antithyroid drugs. The sequence came from a middle-aged man with Graves disease. Donor details come from another sample of the same person, matched by shared clones. The chain joins TRBV7-2 to TRBJ2-4; 12 central bases correspond to TRBD2. The nucleotides read TGTGCCAGCAGCTTAGAGCCCGGACTAGCGGGGAAAAACATTCAGTACTTC. It encodes CASSLEPGLAGKNIQYF.